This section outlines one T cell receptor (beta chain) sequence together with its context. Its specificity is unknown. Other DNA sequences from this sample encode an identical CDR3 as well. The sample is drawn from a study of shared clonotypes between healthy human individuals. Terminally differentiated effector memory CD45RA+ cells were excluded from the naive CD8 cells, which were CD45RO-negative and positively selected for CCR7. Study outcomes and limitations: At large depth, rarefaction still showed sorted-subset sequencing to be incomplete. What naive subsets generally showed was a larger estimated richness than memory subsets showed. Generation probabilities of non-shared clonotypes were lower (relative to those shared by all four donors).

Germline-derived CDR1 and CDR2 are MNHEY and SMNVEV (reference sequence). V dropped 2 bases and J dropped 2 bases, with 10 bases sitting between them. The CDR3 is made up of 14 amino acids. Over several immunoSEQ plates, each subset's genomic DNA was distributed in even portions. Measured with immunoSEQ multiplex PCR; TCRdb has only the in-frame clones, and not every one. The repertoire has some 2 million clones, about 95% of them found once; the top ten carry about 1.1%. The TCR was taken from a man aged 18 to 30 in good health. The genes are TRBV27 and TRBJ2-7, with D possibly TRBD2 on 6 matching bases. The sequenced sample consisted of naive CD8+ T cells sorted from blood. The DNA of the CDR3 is TGTGCCAGCAGTTTAGCGGGACCTACCTACGAGCAGTACTTC. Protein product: CASSLAGPTYEQYF.